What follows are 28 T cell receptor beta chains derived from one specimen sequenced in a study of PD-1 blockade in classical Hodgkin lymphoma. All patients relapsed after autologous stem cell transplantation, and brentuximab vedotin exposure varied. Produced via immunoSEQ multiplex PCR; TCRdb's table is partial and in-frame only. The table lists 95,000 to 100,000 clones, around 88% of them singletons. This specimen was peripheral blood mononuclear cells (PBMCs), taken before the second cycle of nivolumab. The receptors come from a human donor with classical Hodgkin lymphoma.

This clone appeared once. CDR3 nucleotide sequence: TGTGCCAGCAGCTCCGGACAGATGAGCTCCTACGAGCAGTACTTC. Translating gives CASSSGQMSSYEQYF. The chain recombines TRBV2 with TRBJ2-7; D may be TRBD1 (6 bases). The CDR3 length is 15 residues. Germline lookup yields CDR1 SNHLY and CDR2 FYNNEI. Trimming took off 6 bases at V and 0 bases at J, with 15 bases between the two ends.

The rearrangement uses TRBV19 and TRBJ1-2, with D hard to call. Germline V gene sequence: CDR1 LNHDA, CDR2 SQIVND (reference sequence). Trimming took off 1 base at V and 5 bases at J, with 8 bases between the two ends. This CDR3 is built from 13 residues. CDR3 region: CASSIGAGYGYTF. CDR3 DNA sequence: TGTGCCAGTAGTATAGGTGCCGGGTATGGCTACACCTTC.

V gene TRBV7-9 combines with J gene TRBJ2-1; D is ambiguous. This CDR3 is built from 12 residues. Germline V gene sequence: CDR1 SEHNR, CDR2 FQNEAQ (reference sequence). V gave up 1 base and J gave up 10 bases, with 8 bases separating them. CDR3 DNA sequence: TGTGCCAGCAGCTTAGATCTCGGAGAGCAGTTCTTC. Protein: CASSLDLGEQFF.

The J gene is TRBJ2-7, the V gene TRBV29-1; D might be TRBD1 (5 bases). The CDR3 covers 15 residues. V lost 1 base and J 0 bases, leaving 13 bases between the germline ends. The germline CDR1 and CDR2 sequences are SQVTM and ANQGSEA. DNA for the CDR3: TGCAGCGTTGAAGGGGTGCAGGGTAGCTCCTACGAGCAGTACTTC. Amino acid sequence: CSVEGVQGSSYEQYF.

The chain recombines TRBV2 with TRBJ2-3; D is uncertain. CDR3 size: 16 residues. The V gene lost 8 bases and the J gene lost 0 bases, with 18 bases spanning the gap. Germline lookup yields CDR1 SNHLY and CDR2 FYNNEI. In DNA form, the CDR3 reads TGTGCCAGCCTCGGACCGCCAAGGATAAGCACAGATACGCAGTATTTT. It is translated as CASLGPPRISTDTQYF.

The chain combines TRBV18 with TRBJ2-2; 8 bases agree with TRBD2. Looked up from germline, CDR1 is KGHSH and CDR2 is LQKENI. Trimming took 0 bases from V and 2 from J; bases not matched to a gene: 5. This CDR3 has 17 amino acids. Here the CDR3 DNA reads TGTGCCAGCTCACCACCGACCGCGGGGGGAAACACCGGGGAGCTGTTTTTT. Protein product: CASSPPTAGGNTGELFF. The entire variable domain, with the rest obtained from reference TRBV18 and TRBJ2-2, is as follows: NAGVMQNPRHLVRRRGQEARLRCSPMKGHSHVYWYRQLPEEGLKFMVYLQKENIIDESGMPKERFSAEFPKEGPSILRIQQVVRGDSAAYFCASSPPTAGGNTGELFFGEGSRLTVL.

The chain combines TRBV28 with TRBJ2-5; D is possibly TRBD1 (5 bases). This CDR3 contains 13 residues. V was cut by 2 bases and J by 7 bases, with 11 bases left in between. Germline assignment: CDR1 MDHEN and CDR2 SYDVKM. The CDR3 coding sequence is TGTGCCAGCAGTTTAGACAGTTTCGTGACCCAGTACTTC. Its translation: CASSLDSFVTQYF.

The CDR3 sequence is CASSVWVGSNQPQHF. In nucleotides, the CDR3 is TGTGCCAGCAGTGTTTGGGTGGGGTCTAATCAGCCCCAGCATTTT. The rearrangement links TRBV6-6 to TRBJ1-5, with no clear D. The germline V gene has CDR1 MNHNY and CDR2 SVGAGI (reference sequence). The length of the CDR3 is 15 residues. V was cut by 5 bases and J by 4 bases, with 15 bases left in between.

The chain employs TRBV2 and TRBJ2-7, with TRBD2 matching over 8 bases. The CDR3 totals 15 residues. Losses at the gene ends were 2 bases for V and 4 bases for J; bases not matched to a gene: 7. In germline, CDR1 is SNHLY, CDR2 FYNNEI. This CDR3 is CASSEMAGGPYEQYF. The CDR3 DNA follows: TGTGCCAGCAGTGAAATGGCGGGGGGACCATACGAGCAGTACTTC. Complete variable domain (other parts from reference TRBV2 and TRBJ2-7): EPEVTQTPSHQVTQMGQEVILRCVPISNHLYFYWYRQILGQKVEFLVSFYNNEISEKSEIFDDQFSVERPDGSNFTLKIRSTKLEDSAMYFCASSEMAGGPYEQYFGPGTRLTVT.

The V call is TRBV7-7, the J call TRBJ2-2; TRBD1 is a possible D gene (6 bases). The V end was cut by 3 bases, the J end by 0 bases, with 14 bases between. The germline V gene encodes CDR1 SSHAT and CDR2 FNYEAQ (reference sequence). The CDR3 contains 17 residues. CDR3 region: CASSLIFAGANTGELFF. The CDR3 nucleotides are TGTGCCAGCAGCTTGATATTTGCAGGGGCGAACACCGGGGAGCTGTTTTTT.

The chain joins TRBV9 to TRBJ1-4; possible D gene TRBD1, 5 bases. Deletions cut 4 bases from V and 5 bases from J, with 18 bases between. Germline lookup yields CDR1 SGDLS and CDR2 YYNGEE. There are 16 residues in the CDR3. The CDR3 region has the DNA TGTGCCAGCAGCCCGGGCTGGCTGGGGGAGAATGAAAAACTGTTTTTT. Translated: CASSPGWLGENEKLFF.

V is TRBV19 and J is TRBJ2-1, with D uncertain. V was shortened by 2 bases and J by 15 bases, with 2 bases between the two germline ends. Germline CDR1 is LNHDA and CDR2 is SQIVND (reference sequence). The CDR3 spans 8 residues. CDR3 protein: CASSIRFF. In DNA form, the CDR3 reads TGTGCCAGTAGTATACGGTTCTTC.

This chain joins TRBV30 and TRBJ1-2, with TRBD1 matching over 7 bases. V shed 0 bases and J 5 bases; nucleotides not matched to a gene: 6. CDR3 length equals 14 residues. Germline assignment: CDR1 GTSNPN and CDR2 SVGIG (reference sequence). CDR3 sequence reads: CAWSVRGGGYGYTF. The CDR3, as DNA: TGTGCCTGGAGTGTACGAGGGGGCGGGTATGGCTACACCTTC.

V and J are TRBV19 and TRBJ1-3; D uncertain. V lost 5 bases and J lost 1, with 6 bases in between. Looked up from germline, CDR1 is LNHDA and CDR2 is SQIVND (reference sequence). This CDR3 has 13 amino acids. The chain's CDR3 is CASSEGSGNTIYF. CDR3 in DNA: TGTGCCAGTAGTGAAGGGTCTGGAAACACCATATATTTT. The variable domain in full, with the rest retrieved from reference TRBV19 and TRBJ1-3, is DGGITQSPKYLFRKEGQNVTLSCEQNLNHDAMYWYRQDPGQGLRLIYYSQIVNDFQKGDIAEGYSVSREKKESFPLTVTSAQKNPTAFYLCASSEGSGNTIYFGEGSWLTVV.

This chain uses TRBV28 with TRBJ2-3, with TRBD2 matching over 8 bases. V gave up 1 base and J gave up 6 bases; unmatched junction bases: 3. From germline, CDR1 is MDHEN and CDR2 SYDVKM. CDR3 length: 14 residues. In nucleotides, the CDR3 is TGTGCCAGCAGTTTATTGGCGGGGGGTGATACGCAGTATTTT. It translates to CASSLLAGGDTQYF.

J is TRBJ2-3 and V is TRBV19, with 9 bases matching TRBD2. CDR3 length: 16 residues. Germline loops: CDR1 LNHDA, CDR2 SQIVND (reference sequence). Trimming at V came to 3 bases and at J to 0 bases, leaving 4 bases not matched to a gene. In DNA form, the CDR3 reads TGTGCCAGTAGTATGGGGCTAGCGGGGAGCACAGATACGCAGTATTTT. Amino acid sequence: CASSMGLAGSTDTQYF.

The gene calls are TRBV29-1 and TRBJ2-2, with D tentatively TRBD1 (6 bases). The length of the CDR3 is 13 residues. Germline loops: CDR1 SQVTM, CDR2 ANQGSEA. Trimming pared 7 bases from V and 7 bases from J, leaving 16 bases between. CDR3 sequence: CSGGGQSNGELFF. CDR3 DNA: TGCAGCGGCGGAGGACAGTCTAACGGGGAGCTGTTTTTT.

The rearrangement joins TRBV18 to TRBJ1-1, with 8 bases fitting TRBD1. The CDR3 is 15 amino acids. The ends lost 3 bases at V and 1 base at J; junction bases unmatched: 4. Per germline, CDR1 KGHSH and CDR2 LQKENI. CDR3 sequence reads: CASSPSGQANTEAFF. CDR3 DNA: TGTGCCAGCTCACCCTCGGGACAGGCGAACACTGAAGCTTTCTTT.

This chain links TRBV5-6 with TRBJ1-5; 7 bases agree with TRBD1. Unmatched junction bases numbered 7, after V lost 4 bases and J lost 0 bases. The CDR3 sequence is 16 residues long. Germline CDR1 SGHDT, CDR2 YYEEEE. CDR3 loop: CASSAGTAHSNQPQHF. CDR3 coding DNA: TGTGCCAGCAGCGCTGGGACAGCCCATAGCAATCAGCCCCAGCATTTT.

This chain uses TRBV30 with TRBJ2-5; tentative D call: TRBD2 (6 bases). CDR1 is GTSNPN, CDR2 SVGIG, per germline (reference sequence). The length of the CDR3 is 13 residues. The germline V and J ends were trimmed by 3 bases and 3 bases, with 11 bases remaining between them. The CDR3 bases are TGTGCCTGGAGCCGACTAGGAGAAGAGACCCAGTACTTC. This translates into CAWSRLGEETQYF. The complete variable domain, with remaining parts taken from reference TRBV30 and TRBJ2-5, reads SQTIHQWPATLVQPVGSPLSLECTVEGTSNPNLYWYRQAAGRGLQLLFYSVGIGQISSEVPQNLSASRPQDRQFILSSKKLLLSDSGFYLCAWSRLGEETQYFGPGTRLLVL.

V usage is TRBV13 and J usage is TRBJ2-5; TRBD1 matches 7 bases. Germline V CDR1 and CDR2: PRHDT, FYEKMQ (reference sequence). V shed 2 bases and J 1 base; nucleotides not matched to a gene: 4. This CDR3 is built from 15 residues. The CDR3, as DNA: TGTGCCAGCAGCTTAAGGACAGGCGTCCAAGAGACCCAGTACTTC. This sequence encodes CASSLRTGVQETQYF.

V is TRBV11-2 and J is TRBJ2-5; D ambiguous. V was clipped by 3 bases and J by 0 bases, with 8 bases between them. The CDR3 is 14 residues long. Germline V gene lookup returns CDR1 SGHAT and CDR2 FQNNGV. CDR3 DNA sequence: TGTGCCAGCAGCTTCAATAATTACCAAGAGACCCAGTACTTC. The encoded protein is CASSFNNYQETQYF.

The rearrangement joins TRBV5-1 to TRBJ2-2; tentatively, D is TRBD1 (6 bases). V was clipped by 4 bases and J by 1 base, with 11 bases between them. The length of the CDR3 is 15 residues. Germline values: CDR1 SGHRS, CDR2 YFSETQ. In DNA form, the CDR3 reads TGCGCCAGCAGCCAGGGGACACGGAACACCGGGGAGCTGTTTTTT. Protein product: CASSQGTRNTGELFF.

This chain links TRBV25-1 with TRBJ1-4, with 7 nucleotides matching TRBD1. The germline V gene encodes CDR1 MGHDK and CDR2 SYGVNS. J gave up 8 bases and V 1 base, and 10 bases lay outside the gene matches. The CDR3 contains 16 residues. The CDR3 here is CASSEWWTGRYEKLFF. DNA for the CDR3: TGTGCCAGCAGTGAATGGTGGACAGGTCGTTACGAAAAACTGTTTTTT.

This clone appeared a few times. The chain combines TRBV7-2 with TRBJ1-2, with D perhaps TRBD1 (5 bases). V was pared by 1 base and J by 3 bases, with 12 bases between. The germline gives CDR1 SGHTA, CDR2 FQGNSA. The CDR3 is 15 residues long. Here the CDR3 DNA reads TGTGCCAGCAGCTTAGAGGCGGGGGGTTACTATGGCTACACCTTC. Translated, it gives CASSLEAGGYYGYTF.

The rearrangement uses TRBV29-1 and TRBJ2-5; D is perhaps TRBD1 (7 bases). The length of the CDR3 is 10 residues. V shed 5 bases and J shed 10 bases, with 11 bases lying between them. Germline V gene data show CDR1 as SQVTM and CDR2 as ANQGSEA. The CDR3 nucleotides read TGCAGCGTTCAGGGGGAGGACCAGTACTTC. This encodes CSVQGEDQYF. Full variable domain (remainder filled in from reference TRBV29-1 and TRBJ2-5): SAVISQKPSRDICQRGTSLTIQCQVDSQVTMMFWYRQQPGQSLTLIATANQGSEATYESGFVIDKFPISRPNLTFSTLTVSNMSPEDSSIYLCSVQGEDQYFGPGTRLLVL.

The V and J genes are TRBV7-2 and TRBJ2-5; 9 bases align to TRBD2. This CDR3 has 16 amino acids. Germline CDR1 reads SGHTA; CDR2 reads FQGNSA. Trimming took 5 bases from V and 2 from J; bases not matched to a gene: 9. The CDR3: CASSLGGLAGQETQYF. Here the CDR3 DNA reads TGTGCCAGCAGCCTAGGCGGGCTAGCGGGGCAAGAGACCCAGTACTTC.

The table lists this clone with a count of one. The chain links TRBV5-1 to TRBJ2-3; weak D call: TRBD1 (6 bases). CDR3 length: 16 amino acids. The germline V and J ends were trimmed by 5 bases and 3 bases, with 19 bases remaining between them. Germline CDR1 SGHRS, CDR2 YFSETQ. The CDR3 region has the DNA TGCGCCAGCAGGGCAGGGGCACTTCCTCGGACAGATACGCAGTATTTT. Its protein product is CASRAGALPRTDTQYF.